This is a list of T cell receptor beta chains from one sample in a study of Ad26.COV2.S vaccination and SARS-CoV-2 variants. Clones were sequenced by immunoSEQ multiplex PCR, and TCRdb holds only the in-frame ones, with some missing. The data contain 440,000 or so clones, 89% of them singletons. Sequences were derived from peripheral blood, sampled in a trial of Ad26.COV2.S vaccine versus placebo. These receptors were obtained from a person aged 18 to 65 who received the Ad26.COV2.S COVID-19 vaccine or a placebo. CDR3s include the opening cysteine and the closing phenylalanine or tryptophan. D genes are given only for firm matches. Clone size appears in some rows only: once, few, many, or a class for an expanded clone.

CDR3: CASSFLDRGAQYF
DNA: TGTGCCAGCAGTTTCTTGGACCGTGGGGCCCAGTACTTC
size: -
D: -
V: TRBV12-3/TRBV12-4
J: TRBJ2-5

CDR3: CASSLAPASYEQYF
DNA: TGTGCCAGCAGCTTAGCTCCAGCCTCCTACGAGCAGTACTTC
size: -
D: -
V: TRBV11-2
J: TRBJ2-7

CDR3: CASSLQGLEGETQYF
DNA: TGCGCCAGCAGCCTCCAGGGGTTGGAAGGAGAGACCCAGTACTTC
size: few
D: -
V: TRBV5-1
J: TRBJ2-5

CDR3: CASPQKGLSGNTIYF
DNA: TGTGCCAGCCCCCAAAAGGGACTTTCTGGAAACACCATATATTTT
size: -
D: -
V: TRBV11-3
J: TRBJ1-3

CDR3: CASSMEGFSYEQYF
DNA: TGTGCCAGTAGTATGGAGGGGTTTTCCTACGAGCAGTACTTC
size: once
D: -
V: TRBV19
J: TRBJ2-7

CDR3: CASSLVDDTQYF
DNA: TGTGCCAGCAGCTTAGTGGACGATACGCAGTATTTT
size: once
D: -
V: TRBV7-9
J: TRBJ2-3

CDR3: CASSKRPTDGYTF
DNA: TGTGCCAGCAGCAAACGCCCGACAGATGGCTACACCTTC
size: -
D: -
V: TRBV7-8
J: TRBJ1-2

CDR3: CSVTGTSGSLWYEQYF
DNA: TGCAGCGTAACCGGGACTAGCGGGAGTCTATGGTACGAGCAGTACTTC
size: -
D: TRBD2
V: TRBV29-1
J: TRBJ2-7

CDR3: CASSTNSVQAVYEQYF
DNA: TGTGCCAGCAGTACCAACTCGGTCCAGGCTGTCTACGAGCAGTACTTC
size: -
D: -
V: TRBV27
J: TRBJ2-7

CDR3: CASREGQGYQPQHF
DNA: TGTGCCAGCAGGGAGGGACAGGGGTATCAGCCCCAGCATTTT
size: few
D: TRBD1
V: TRBV2
J: TRBJ1-5

CDR3: CASSYSGSSYEQYF
DNA: TGTGCCAGCAGTTACAGTGGGAGCTCCTACGAGCAGTACTTC
size: -
D: -
V: TRBV13
J: TRBJ2-7

CDR3: CSVALGDSRTYEQYF
DNA: TGCAGCGTTGCCCTAGGAGACTCCAGGACCTACGAGCAGTACTTC
size: -
D: -
V: TRBV29-1
J: TRBJ2-7

CDR3: CAWRGPPLTF
DNA: TGTGCCTGGAGGGGGCCGCCTCTGACTTTC
size: -
D: -
V: TRBV30
J: TRBJ2-6

CDR3: CSVAGYQETQYF
DNA: TGCAGCGTTGCAGGGTACCAAGAGACCCAGTACTTC
size: -
D: -
V: TRBV29-1
J: TRBJ2-5

CDR3: CAWSVSRTYNEQFF
DNA: TGTGCCTGGAGTGTTAGTCGGACCTACAATGAGCAGTTCTTC
size: -
D: -
V: TRBV30
J: TRBJ2-1

CDR3: CASSPGRQGTEAFF
DNA: TGTGCCAGCAGCCCGGGACGACAAGGTACTGAAGCTTTCTTT
size: -
D: -
V: TRBV28
J: TRBJ1-1

CDR3: CASGGQARQPQHF
DNA: TGTGCCAGCGGCGGGCAGGCTCGGCAGCCCCAGCATTTT
size: -
D: -
V: TRBV12-3/TRBV12-4
J: TRBJ1-5

CDR3: CASSPTRQSSYNSPLHF
DNA: TGTGCCAGCTCACCGACGAGGCAGAGCTCCTATAATTCACCCCTCCACTTT
size: -
D: -
V: TRBV18
J: TRBJ1-6

CDR3: CATSRGQTNYGYTF
DNA: TGTGCCACCAGCAGAGGACAGACTAACTATGGCTACACCTTC
size: -
D: -
V: TRBV15
J: TRBJ1-2

CDR3: CSVGVLSSYEQYF
DNA: TGCAGCGTTGGTGTCCTAAGCTCCTACGAGCAGTACTTC
size: -
D: -
V: TRBV29-1
J: TRBJ2-7

CDR3: CASSPFQGVWETQYF
DNA: TGTGCCAGCTCACCGTTTCAGGGGGTATGGGAGACCCAGTACTTC
size: once
D: TRBD1
V: TRBV18
J: TRBJ2-5

CDR3: CASSPGQLNTEAFF
DNA: TGTGCCAGCAGCCCGGGACAGCTGAACACTGAAGCTTTCTTT
size: few
D: TRBD1
V: TRBV9
J: TRBJ1-1

CDR3: CASSEISGVSTDTQYF
DNA: TGTGCCAGCAGCGAAATAAGCGGGGTGAGCACAGATACGCAGTATTTT
size: -
D: TRBD2
V: TRBV11-2
J: TRBJ2-3

CDR3: CASSMIDRGLQPQHF
DNA: TGTGCCAGTAGTATGATCGACAGGGGGCTTCAGCCCCAGCATTTT
size: -
D: TRBD1
V: TRBV19
J: TRBJ1-5

CDR3: CASSDRVSLNEQFF
DNA: TGTGCCAGCAGCGACAGGGTGAGTCTAAATGAGCAGTTCTTC
size: -
D: TRBD1
V: TRBV28
J: TRBJ2-1

CDR3: CASSFAGTASYEQYF
DNA: TGTGCCAGCAGCTTTGCCGGGACCGCCTCCTACGAGCAGTACTTC
size: -
D: -
V: TRBV7-8
J: TRBJ2-7

CDR3: CASSYVREPGEQYF
DNA: TGTGCCAGCAGTTACGTGCGGGAGCCGGGCGAGCAGTACTTC
size: -
D: TRBD2
V: TRBV6-2/TRBV6-3
J: TRBJ2-7

CDR3: CATSRDYGGLAGDYNEQFF
DNA: TGTGCCACCAGCAGAGATTACGGCGGACTAGCGGGAGACTACAATGAGCAGTTCTTC
size: -
D: TRBD2
V: TRBV15
J: TRBJ2-1

CDR3: CASSELISMVETQYF
DNA: TGCGCCAGCAGCGAATTGATTAGTATGGTAGAGACCCAGTACTTC
size: -
D: -
V: TRBV5-1
J: TRBJ2-5

CDR3: CASSSRTPVAFF
DNA: TGTGCCAGCAGCTCGCGGACACCAGTGGCTTTCTTT
size: -
D: -
V: TRBV7-8
J: TRBJ1-1

CDR3: CASSQQGNYGYTF
DNA: TGTGCCAGCAGCCAACAGGGCAACTATGGCTACACCTTC
size: -
D: -
V: TRBV14
J: TRBJ1-2

CDR3: CASSPSGPNEKLFF
DNA: TGTGCCAGCAGTCCCTCTGGACCAAATGAAAAACTGTTTTTT
size: -
D: -
V: TRBV28
J: TRBJ1-4

CDR3: CASSLGTGGNQPQHF
DNA: TGTGCCAGCAGCTTAGGAACAGGGGGCAATCAGCCCCAGCATTTT
size: -
D: TRBD1
V: TRBV7-9
J: TRBJ1-5

CDR3: CASSSGLEVTGELFF
DNA: TGCGCCAGCAGCTCGGGACTAGAGGTCACCGGGGAGCTGTTTTTT
size: -
D: TRBD2
V: TRBV5-1
J: TRBJ2-2

CDR3: CASSHLEKLFF
DNA: TGTGCCAGCAGCCACCTCGAAAAACTGTTTTTT
size: -
D: -
V: TRBV3-1/TRBV3-2
J: TRBJ1-4

CDR3: CASRRTDPWGANVLTF
DNA: TGTGCCAGCAGACGGACAGACCCTTGGGGGGCCAACGTCCTGACTTTC
size: -
D: -
V: TRBV6-6
J: TRBJ2-6

CDR3: CASSIWGTTNEKLFF
DNA: TGTGCCAGTAGTATCTGGGGAACAACTAATGAAAAACTGTTTTTT
size: -
D: -
V: TRBV19
J: TRBJ1-4

CDR3: CASLGNGQPQHF
DNA: TGTGCCAGCTTAGGGAACGGTCAGCCCCAGCATTTT
size: once
D: -
V: TRBV6-5
J: TRBJ1-5

CDR3: CASSLTGGHNEQFF
DNA: TGTGCCAGCAGTTTAACGGGGGGGCACAATGAGCAGTTCTTC
size: -
D: TRBD2
V: TRBV27
J: TRBJ2-1

CDR3: CAWCPRGAVRPQHF
DNA: TGTGCCTGGTGTCCCCGGGGGGCAGTGAGGCCCCAGCATTTT
size: -
D: -
V: TRBV30
J: TRBJ1-5

CDR3: CASTKGFQGGRTEAFF
DNA: TGTGCCAGCACCAAGGGGTTTCAGGGGGGTCGCACTGAAGCTTTCTTT
size: -
D: TRBD1
V: TRBV2
J: TRBJ1-1